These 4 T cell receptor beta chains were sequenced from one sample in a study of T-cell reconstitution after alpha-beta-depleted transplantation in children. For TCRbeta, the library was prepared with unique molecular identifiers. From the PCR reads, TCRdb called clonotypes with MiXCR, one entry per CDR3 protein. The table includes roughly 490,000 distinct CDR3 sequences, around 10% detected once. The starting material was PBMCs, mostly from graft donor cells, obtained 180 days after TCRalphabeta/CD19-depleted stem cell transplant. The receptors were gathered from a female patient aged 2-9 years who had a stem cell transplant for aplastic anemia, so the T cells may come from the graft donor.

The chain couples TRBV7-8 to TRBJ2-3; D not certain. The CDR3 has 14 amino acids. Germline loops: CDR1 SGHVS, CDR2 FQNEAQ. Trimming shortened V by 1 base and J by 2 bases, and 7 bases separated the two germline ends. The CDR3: CASSLEPLTDTQYF. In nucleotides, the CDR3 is TGTGCCAGCAGCTTAGAGCCCCTCACAGATACGCAGTATTTT.

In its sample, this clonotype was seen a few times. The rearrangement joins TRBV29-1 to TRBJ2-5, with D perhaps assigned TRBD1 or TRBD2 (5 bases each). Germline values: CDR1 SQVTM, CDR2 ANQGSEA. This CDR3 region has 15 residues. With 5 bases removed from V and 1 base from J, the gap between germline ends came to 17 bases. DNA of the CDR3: TGCAGCGTTATCGGGACCAGGAAGACCCAAGAGACCCAGTACTTC. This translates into CSVIGTRKTQETQYF.

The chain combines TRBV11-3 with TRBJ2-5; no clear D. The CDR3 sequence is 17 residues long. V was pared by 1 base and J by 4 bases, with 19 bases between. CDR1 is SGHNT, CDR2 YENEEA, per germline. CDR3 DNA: TGTGCCAGCAGCTTAGGCGGAATGGGCATGGAATCAGAGACCCAGTACTTC. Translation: CASSLGGMGMESETQYF.

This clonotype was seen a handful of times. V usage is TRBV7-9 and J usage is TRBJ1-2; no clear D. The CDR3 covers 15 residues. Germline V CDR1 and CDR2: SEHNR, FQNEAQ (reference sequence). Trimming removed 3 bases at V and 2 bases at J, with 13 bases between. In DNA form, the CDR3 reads TGTGCCAGCAGCTTCGGCCCTGGGTCCAACTATGGCTACACCTTC. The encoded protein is CASSFGPGSNYGYTF.